This T cell receptor (beta chain) was observed in a study of T cell repertoires in cytomegalovirus infection. At the level of the study: Selection of CMV epitopes for the study included recently identified HLA-C-restricted and well-studied HLA-B-restricted ones.

TCRdb reprocessed the reads via MiXCR and lists one record per CDR3 protein. Of 450,000 to 600,000 distinct CDR3 sequences listed, roughly 43% are singletons. In regard to this clonotype: Its antigen is as yet unknown.

Germline assignment: CDR1 LNHNV and CDR2 YYDKDF (reference sequence). V shed 1 base and J shed 9 bases, with 4 bases lying between them. This CDR3 contains 11 residues. The sequenced sample was cultured PBMCs, obtained from culture after CMV antigen stimulation. The chain recombines TRBV15 with TRBJ2-1; unclear D gene. This TCR was sampled from a human donor in good health (CMV status not recorded). Some clones in this sample may be carry-over from other donors' samples. CDR3 nucleotides: TGTGCCACCAGCAGAGTGGGTGAGCAGTTCTTC. Its translation: CATSRVGEQFF. Complete variable domain (other parts from reference TRBV15 and TRBJ2-1): DAMVIQNPRYQVTQFGKPVTLSCSQTLNHNVMYWYQQKSSQAPKLLFHYYDKDFNNEADTPDNFQSRRPNTSFCFLDIRSPGLGDTAMYLCATSRVGEQFFGPGTRLTVL.